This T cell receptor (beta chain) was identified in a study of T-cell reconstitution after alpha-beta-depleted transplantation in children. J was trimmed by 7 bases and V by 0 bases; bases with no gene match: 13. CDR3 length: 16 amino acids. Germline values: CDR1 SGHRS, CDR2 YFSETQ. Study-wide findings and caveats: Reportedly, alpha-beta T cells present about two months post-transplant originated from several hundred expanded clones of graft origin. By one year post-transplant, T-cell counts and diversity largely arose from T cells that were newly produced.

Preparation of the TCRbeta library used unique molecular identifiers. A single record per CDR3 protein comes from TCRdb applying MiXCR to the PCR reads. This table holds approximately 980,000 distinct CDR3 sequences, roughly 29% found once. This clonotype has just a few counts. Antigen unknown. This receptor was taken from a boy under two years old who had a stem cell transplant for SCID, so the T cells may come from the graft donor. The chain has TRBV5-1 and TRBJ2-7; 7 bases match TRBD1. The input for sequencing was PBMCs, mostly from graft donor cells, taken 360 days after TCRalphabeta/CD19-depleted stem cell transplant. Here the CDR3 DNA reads TGCGCCAGCAGCTTGGCCTTAAGGACAGGTGACGGAGAGCAGTACTTC. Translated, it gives CASSLALRTGDGEQYF.